This TCR beta chain comes out of a study of monozygotic twins with cystic fibrosis. Study-wide background: Library input was 2.5 to 3.5 micrograms of fragmented DNA, with approximately 14 PCR cycles. Study-level findings and limits: The repertoire was suggested to be naive-dominated, clonality median around 0.0093.

Data came from immunoSEQ multiplex PCR; TCRdb stores just in-frame clones and leaves some out. The sample carries around 14,000 clones, nearly 99% recorded once. V gave up 3 bases and J gave up 2 bases, with 14 bases separating them. Germline CDR1 is PRHDT and CDR2 is FYEKMQ (reference sequence). The CDR3 covers 16 residues. Remarks on this clone: Antigen specificity is unknown.

Sequencing was performed on blood. The V and J genes are TRBV13 and TRBJ2-1; D is possibly TRBD1 or TRBD2 (5 bases each). The receptor was derived from a girl aged 2-10 years with cystic fibrosis. CDR3 protein: CASSFFLRGAYNEQFF. The DNA for the CDR3 is TGTGCCAGCAGCTTCTTTTTGAGAGGGGCCTACAATGAGCAGTTCTTC.